Listed below are T cell receptor beta chains from one sample, sequenced in a study of fetal regulatory T cell absence and autoimmunity. Using immunoSEQ multiplex PCR, the repertoire was profiled, and TCRdb retains in-frame clones only, with some absent. Here the sample spans roughly 95,000 clones, 72% being singletons. The sample consisted of pancreas tissue. The receptors were gathered from a male donor with IPEX syndrome. The CDR3 runs from the conserved cysteine through the conserved F or W. Fields, in order: J gene, V gene, CDR3 protein.

TRBJ2-2 TRBV19 CASSIGGLLTGELFF
TRBJ2-1 TRBV27 CASSRDRECPGEQFF
TRBJ2-2 TRBV4-1 CASSQEPTGELFF
TRBJ2-1 TRBV9 CASSRGQSPYNEQFF
TRBJ2-1 TRBV11-3 CASSPPGGAIREQFF
TRBJ2-3 TRBV7-8 CASRYLEGGTDTQYF
TRBJ2-7 TRBV10-1 CASSESGRYEQYF
TRBJ1-1 TRBV12-5 CASGWGTNTEAFF
TRBJ2-1 TRBV10-3 CAIQKNRGDSYNEQFF
TRBJ2-5 TRBV7-7 CASSPVAGGAGETQYF
TRBJ2-2 TRBV4-3 CASSQATGQGASGGELFF
TRBJ1-5 TRBV5-5 CASSLGGGAGAPPLTQPQHF
TRBJ2-7 TRBV6-4 CATISESHVSYEQYF
TRBJ1-3 TRBV9 CASSFGQGSGNTIYF
TRBJ1-3 TRBV7-9 CASSLGSGSSTIYF
TRBJ2-3 TRBV4-3 CASSPGGGTDTQYF
TRBJ2-3 TRBV30 CAWSTGQADTQYF
TRBJ2-4 TRBV10-1 CASSEPGLASAKNIQYF
TRBJ2-5 TRBV6-1 CAIQLAGLQETQYF
TRBJ1-2 TRBV4-3 CASSQQKGGTVEGYTF
TRBJ2-3 TRBV7-9 CASSLDMSRFATQYF
TRBJ2-7 TRBV27 CASRGGLAGSWDRYEQYF
TRBJ2-5 TRBV7-9 CASSVILAGRETQYF
TRBJ2-3 TRBV5-6 CASSLRLAGGLVDTQYF
TRBJ2-3 TRBV6-1 CASSEGLAAPPQYF
TRBJ2-7 TRBV7-2 CASSLEASGRPSYEQYF
TRBJ2-7 TRBV7-9 CASSLAGTSGDEQYF
TRBJ2-3 TRBV9 CASSVGHGSTDTQYF
TRBJ2-2 TRBV5-5 CASSSGNTGELFF
TRBJ2-1 TRBV10-3 CAISVGLAAYNEQFF
TRBJ1-1 TRBV6-7 CASSSGATEAFF
TRBJ2-7 TRBV5-1 CASSPRLGPLEQYF
TRBJ2-3 TRBV5-4 CASSLLGPPDTQYF
TRBJ2-3 TRBV12-5 CASGVRDTSTDTQYF
TRBJ1-2 TRBV27 CASSSRQGGEANYGYTF
TRBJ2-3 TRBV7-2 CASSLRTSGGASTDTQYF
TRBJ1-4 TRBV20-1 CSASLSEKLFF
TRBJ1-3 TRBV4-1 CASSPSRSLLRSPSSGNTIYF
TRBJ1-4 TRBV12-5 CASGRYPRQGATNEKLFF
TRBJ1-4 TRBV1 CTNPRTGKNEKLFF
TRBJ2-2 TRBV13 CASSLGNTGELFF